This T cell receptor (beta chain) was profiled in a study of CXCR3-negative and CXCR3-positive naive CD8 T cells. TRB cDNA libraries were made by UMI-labeled 5' RACE. TCRdb reprocessed the 5' RACE reads, with one entry per CDR3 protein and no DNA. The ten top clones account for around 1.1%, within a sample of around 8,400 distinct CDR3 sequences. The length of the CDR3 is 14 residues. Looked up from germline, CDR1 is GTSNPN and CDR2 is SVGIG (reference sequence). The sequenced sample was naive CXCR3- CD8+ T cells from blood. The subset here: CD45RO-CCR7+CD27+CD95- naive CD8+ T cells lacking CXCR3 (TNR3-). V usage is TRBV30 and J usage is TRBJ1-1; TCRdb's assignment of TRBD1 cannot be checked, as there is no DNA. The receptor was isolated from a human donor in good health. Some clones in this sample may be carry-over from other donors' samples. The CDR3: CAWDGTGGRTEAFF.